The 13 T cell receptor beta chains below all came from one sample that was sequenced in a study of cytomegalovirus exposure and HLA in healthy donors. The PCR was carried out with 60 Vbeta primers and 13 Jbeta primers. TCRdb's copy holds only in-frame clones and misses some; the assay was immunoSEQ multiplex PCR. The top ten hold 1.5% to 2% of the sample, which has 95,000 to 150,000 clones, over 75% seen once. The sequencing sample was made of PBMCs. The receptors come from a man between 35 and 55 years old in good health and CMV-seronegative.

The chain employs TRBV6-5 and TRBJ1-1, with D unclear. Germline CDR1 reads MNHEY; CDR2 reads SVGAGI. This CDR3 has 14 residues. V was trimmed by 4 bases and J by 7 bases, leaving 16 bases between them. The CDR3 spells CASSFGSATLEAFF. In DNA form, the CDR3 reads TGTGCCAGCAGTTTCGGAAGCGCGACGCTTGAAGCTTTCTTT.

This clone appeared a single time. This chain uses TRBV28 with TRBJ2-3, with 8 positions matching TRBD1. Germline assignment: CDR1 MDHEN and CDR2 SYDVKM. The CDR3 spans 14 residues. The junction had 8 bases not matched to a gene; V was cut back by 9 bases and J by 3 bases. The CDR3 loop reads CASEDREKTDTQYF. The CDR3 DNA is TGTGCCAGTGAGGACAGGGAGAAAACAGATACGCAGTATTTT. Full variable domain (outside the CDR3, taken from reference TRBV28 and TRBJ2-3): DVKVTQSSRYLVKRTGEKVFLECVQDMDHENMFWYRQDPGLGLRLIYFSYDVKMKEKGDIPEGYSVSREKKERFSLILESASTNQTSMYLCASEDREKTDTQYFGPGTRLTVL.

This clone was counted a few times. The V gene is TRBV5-6, the J gene TRBJ1-1, with 7 bases that match TRBD1. Trimming removed 3 bases from V and 12 bases from J; junction bases left unmatched: 8. Germline lookup yields CDR1 SGHDT and CDR2 YYEEEE. This CDR3 contains 12 residues. This CDR3 reads CASSYGTAISFF. DNA of the CDR3: TGTGCCAGCAGCTATGGGACAGCGATTTCTTTCTTT. Filled out from reference TRBV5-6 and TRBJ1-1, the complete variable domain reads DAGVTQSPTHLIKTRGQQVTLRCSPKSGHDTVSWYQQALGQGPQFIFQYYEEEERQRGNFPDRFSGHQFPNYSSELNVNALLLGDSALYLCASSYGTAISFFGQGTRLTVV.

This clone was picked up a small number of times. This sequence joins TRBV6-5 and TRBJ1-1, with a possible D match to TRBD1 (5 bases). Germline-derived CDR1 and CDR2 are MNHEY and SVGAGI. Trimming removed 6 bases at V and 12 bases at J, with 14 bases between. The CDR3 runs 11 residues. CDR3 region: CASRNRWGSFF. CDR3 sequence (DNA): TGTGCCAGCAGGAACCGCTGGGGCTCTTTCTTT.

V and J are TRBV5-6 and TRBJ1-4, with a weak D call TRBD1 (5 bases). Trimming stripped 7 bases from V and 8 bases from J, with 18 bases between. Germline lookup yields CDR1 SGHDT and CDR2 YYEEEE. The CDR3 length is 14 residues. The CDR3 coding sequence is TGTGCCAGCTACCGCCTTGGGGCGGTCGAAAAACTGTTTTTT. Translation: CASYRLGAVEKLFF.

The V call is TRBV23-1, the J call TRBJ1-1; 9 nucleotides agree with TRBD1. TRBV23-1 is classed as an ORF, of uncertain function. After removal of 5 bases from V and 2 bases from J, the junction contained 0 bases not matched to a gene. The CDR3 sequence is 13 residues long. The CDR3 protein is CASSTGGNTEAFF. As DNA, the CDR3 is TGCGCCAGCAGTACAGGGGGCAACACTGAAGCTTTCTTT.

As to this clone: A junction boundary mismatches the germline segment, possibly from a read error. The chain links TRBV28 to TRBJ2-7, with D maybe TRBD2 (5 bases). CDR1 MDHEN and CDR2 SYDVKM come from the germline V gene. This CDR3 is built from 11 residues. The CDR3: CASSSQRLLGF. For the CDR3, the DNA is TGTGCCAGCAGTTCTCAACGACTACTCGGATTC. Together with reference TRBV28 and TRBJ2-7, the CDR3 gives the full variable domain: DVKVTQSSRYLVKRTGEKVFLECVQDMDHENMFWYRQDPGLGLRLIYFSYDVKMKEKGDIPEGYSVSREKKERFSLILESASTNQTSMYLCASSSQRLLGFGPGTRLTVT.

CDR3 DNA sequence: TGTGCCAGCAGTGACCCTAGATATAGCGGGAGGGTCTTTGAGCAGTTCTTC. It specifies CASSDPRYSGRVFEQFF. The chain joins TRBV6-1 to TRBJ2-1; the match to TRBD2 covers 11 bases. Germline V gene data show CDR1 as MNHNS and CDR2 as SASEGT. With V trimmed by 3 bases and J by 9 bases, 13 bases remained unmatched. The CDR3 sequence is 17 residues long.

In this sample, this clone turned up once. The CDR3 bases are TGCAGCGTTGCGGTAGTAGCTAATGAAAAACTGTTTTTT. Its translation is CSVAVVANEKLFF. The V and J genes are TRBV29-1 and TRBJ1-4; D gene unclear. The CDR3 loop spans 13 amino acids. V was trimmed by 4 bases and J by 3 bases, leaving 9 bases between them. The germline V gene has CDR1 SQVTM and CDR2 ANQGSEA.

The J gene is TRBJ2-7, the V gene TRBV27; D possibly corresponds to TRBD1 (6 bases). Germline V gene data show CDR1 as MNHEY and CDR2 as SMNVEV (reference sequence). CDR3 length: 14 amino acids. V was clipped by 6 bases and J by 2 bases, with 14 bases between them. CDR3 sequence reads: CASSLTGQPYEQYF. The DNA of the CDR3 is TGTGCCAGCAGCCTAACCGGACAGCCCTACGAGCAGTACTTC.

Notes on this clone: A junction boundary mismatches the germline segment, possibly from a read error. The chain carries TRBV6-6 and TRBJ1-5; TRBD1 agrees at 7 bases. The germline V gene has CDR1 MNHNY and CDR2 SVGAGI (reference sequence). CDR3 size: 13 residues. CDR3 coding DNA: TGTGCCAGCAGTTGGGGGACAGCGGAGCGGGTGGGTTTT. Its protein product is CASSWGTAERVGF.

The gene calls are TRBV15 and TRBJ2-1; the match to TRBD2 covers 9 bases. The CDR3 totals 15 residues. With 3 bases clipped from V and 4 bases from J, the junction kept 4 bases outside the gene matches. The germline CDR1 and CDR2 sequences are LNHNV and YYDKDF (reference sequence). As DNA, the CDR3 is TGTGCCACCAGCAGTAGCGGGAGAAGGTACAATGAGCAGTTCTTC. Translation: CATSSSGRRYNEQFF.

The genes are TRBV5-8 and TRBJ1-2; 7 positions agree with TRBD1. V was pared by 9 bases and J by 7 bases, with 6 bases of the junction left unmatched. The CDR3 sequence is 11 residues long. Per germline, CDR1 SGHTS and CDR2 YDEGEE. CDR3 sequence reads: CATKGAAGYTF. The CDR3 DNA is TGTGCCACCAAGGGGGCCGCTGGCTACACCTTC. Complete variable domain (other parts from reference TRBV5-8 and TRBJ1-2): EAGVTQSPTHLIKTRGQQATLRCSPISGHTSVYWYQQALGLGLQFLLWYDEGEERNRGNFPPRFSGRQFPNYSSELNVNALELEDSALYLCATKGAAGYTFGSGTRLTVV.